This is a list of T cell receptor beta chains from one sample in a study of cytomegalovirus exposure and HLA in healthy donors. Sequencing used immunoSEQ multiplex PCR; TCRdb keeps in-frame clones, though not all of them. The profile shows about 170,000 clones, approximately 77% of them singletons. Sequences were obtained from PBMCs. These receptor sequences come from a male donor in good health and CMV-seronegative. CDR3s include the opening cysteine and the closing phenylalanine or tryptophan. A D gene is named only where the DNA matches it firmly. Expanded clones are given a class, and other clones once, few, many or no size at all.

d_call j_call clone_size v_call cdr3_aa cdr3_nt
TRBD1 TRBJ2-1 NA TRBV2 CASSGNRGRAYNEQFF TGTGCCAGCAGTGGAAACAGGGGTCGGGCCTACAATGAGCAGTTCTTC
TRBD2 TRBJ2-5 NA TRBV5-6 CASTRTGTRSEETQYF TGTGCCAGCACTAGAACCGGGACTAGAAGTGAAGAGACCCAGTACTTC
NA TRBJ2-3 NA TRBV27 CASGTPNGPDTQYF TGTGCCAGCGGGACTCCTAACGGGCCAGATACGCAGTATTTT
NA TRBJ1-5 once TRBV18 CASSPLYPEIGGNQPQHF TGTGCCAGCTCACCATTATACCCAGAGATAGGGGGCAATCAGCCCCAGCATTTT
NA TRBJ2-2 NA TRBV9 CASSVGVGGMPGELFF TGTGCCAGCAGCGTAGGGGTCGGGGGTATGCCCGGGGAGCTGTTTTTT
TRBD1 TRBJ1-1 few TRBV6-4 CASSAAKTGSNTEAFF TGTGCCAGCAGTGCCGCGAAGACAGGGTCGAACACTGAAGCTTTCTTT
TRBD1 TRBJ2-3 NA TRBV5-6 CASSLADRGWLDTQYF TGTGCCAGCAGCTTGGCGGACAGGGGTTGGTTAGATACGCAGTATTTT
TRBD2 TRBJ2-2 NA TRBV5-6 CASKKGLTNTGELFF TGTGCCAGTAAAAAGGGACTAACGAACACCGGGGAGCTGTTTTTT
TRBD2 TRBJ2-1 NA TRBV7-3 CASSLLGPMVAGGPGSEQFF TGTGCCAGCAGCTTACTAGGACCAATGGTGGCGGGAGGGCCGGGCAGTGAGCAGTTCTTC
TRBD2 TRBJ2-2 NA TRBV2 CASSGAGGHGELFF TGTGCCAGCAGTGGAGCGGGGGGGCACGGGGAGCTGTTTTTT
NA TRBJ2-1 NA TRBV27 CASSHPRTGSSTVEQFF TGTGCCAGCAGTCACCCAAGGACTGGATCCTCCACGGTGGAGCAGTTCTTC
NA TRBJ1-5 once TRBV19 CASRGAGANSNQPQHF TGTGCCAGTAGGGGGGCAGGAGCAAATAGCAATCAGCCCCAGCATTTT
NA TRBJ2-7 NA TRBV5-4 CASSWDSGAYEQYF TGTGCCAGCAGCTGGGATTCGGGAGCCTACGAGCAGTACTTC
NA TRBJ2-1 once TRBV5-1 CASSLEGGAYNEQFF TGCGCCAGCAGCCTGGAAGGGGGGGCCTACAATGAGCAGTTCTTC
TRBD1 TRBJ1-4 NA TRBV12-5 CASGRDRAEKLFF TGTGCTAGTGGTAGGGACAGGGCCGAAAAACTGTTTTTT
NA TRBJ2-7 once TRBV6-6 CASSRTGPPSYEQYF TGTGCCAGCAGCCGAACAGGGCCCCCCTCCTACGAGCAGTACTTC
TRBD1 TRBJ1-6 NA TRBV7-8 CASSLGQGFYSPLHF TGTGCCAGCAGCCTGGGACAGGGATTTTATTCACCCCTCCACTTT
NA TRBJ1-2 NA TRBV2 CASTGQNYGYTF TGTGCCAGCACTGGACAGAACTATGGCTACACCTTC
TRBD1 TRBJ1-2 few TRBV2 CASRGDSDLGGYTF TGTGCCAGCAGGGGGGACAGCGACCTGGGGGGCTACACCTTC
TRBD2 TRBJ2-3 NA TRBV6-1 CASSVKTSTTRDTQYF TGTGCCAGCAGTGTGAAGACTAGCACCACTCGGGATACGCAGTATTTT
NA TRBJ2-7 NA TRBV30 CAWTRGIDYEQYF TGTGCCTGGACGCGAGGGATCGACTACGAGCAGTACTTC
NA TRBJ2-1 NA TRBV6-4 CASSDSGGPDEQFF TGTGCCAGCAGTGACTCGGGAGGCCCCGATGAGCAGTTCTTC
TRBD2 TRBJ2-1 NA TRBV10-3 CAIRIAGGPGNEQFF TGTGCCATTCGGATAGCGGGAGGGCCGGGAAATGAGCAGTTCTTC
TRBD1 TRBJ2-7 once TRBV9 CASSVENFRTGGYYEQYF TGTGCCAGCAGCGTAGAAAACTTTCGGACAGGGGGATACTACGAGCAGTACTTC
TRBD1 TRBJ1-2 NA TRBV7-2 CASSYQAGQADYGYTF TGTGCCAGCAGCTATCAAGCGGGACAGGCGGACTATGGCTACACCTTC
NA TRBJ2-7 NA TRBV5-6 CASSSGSYEQYF TGTGCCAGCAGCTCGGGGTCCTACGAGCAGTACTTC
NA TRBJ2-1 NA TRBV5-1 CASSLLPNEQFF TGCGCCAGCAGCTTACTTCCGAATGAGCAGTTCTTC
TRBD1 TRBJ2-1 NA TRBV6-1 CASSEAGWTGLPNEQFF TGTGCCAGCAGTGAAGCGGGTTGGACAGGGCTTCCCAATGAGCAGTTCTTC
NA TRBJ1-1 NA TRBV4-1 CASSLSSKGKYPEAFF TGCGCCAGCAGCCTATCCTCCAAGGGGAAGTACCCTGAAGCTTTCTTT
TRBD2 TRBJ2-7 NA TRBV27 CASSLAPGLAGLYEQYF TGTGCCAGCAGTTTAGCCCCCGGACTAGCGGGTCTCTACGAGCAGTACTTC
TRBD2 TRBJ2-1 NA TRBV15 CATSISSGTSWREQFF TGTGCCACCAGCATCTCTTCCGGGACTAGCTGGAGGGAGCAGTTCTTC
TRBD2 TRBJ2-2 NA TRBV28 CASSQTARSGGPSTGELFF TGTGCCAGCAGTCAGACTGCGAGATCGGGAGGGCCGAGCACCGGGGAGCTGTTTTTT
NA TRBJ2-7 NA TRBV27 CASSLQGAAGFEQYF TGTGCCAGCAGTTTACAAGGGGCCGCTGGATTCGAGCAGTACTTC
TRBD2 TRBJ2-7 NA TRBV5-1 CASSPGTSGDEQYF TGCGCCAGCAGCCCAGGGACTAGCGGGGACGAGCAGTACTTC
NA TRBJ1-2 NA TRBV6-6 CASRPGGRVIGYTF TGTGCCAGCAGACCGGGGGGCAGGGTAATAGGCTACACCTTC
NA TRBJ1-5 NA TRBV7-9 CSSSSIGRGPNQPQHF TGTTCCAGCAGCTCCATCGGCAGGGGCCCAAATCAGCCCCAGCATTTT
NA TRBJ2-7 NA TRBV6-5 CARRPAYEQYF TGTGCCAGGAGGCCGGCATACGAGCAGTACTTC
TRBD1 TRBJ1-2 NA TRBV6-5 CASSGRDRGFWVTF TGTGCCAGCAGCGGCCGGGACAGGGGGTTTTGGGTGACCTTC